This T cell receptor beta chain was profiled in a study of T cell repertoires in cytomegalovirus infection. At the level of the study: In public TCR beta signatures, there were indications of both CMV infection and matching HLA type.

Each CDR3 protein is one row after TCRdb ran MiXCR on the reads. This table has about half a million distinct CDR3 sequences, roughly 34% appearing once. General study findings and limits: Carriers of CMV plus the relevant HLA were identified by cumulative public TCR beta family frequency.

Worth noting for this clonotype: Its specificity is unknown.

Per the germline V gene, CDR1 is DFQATT and CDR2 is SNEGSKA (reference sequence). This CDR3 contains 14 residues. Trimming removed 0 bases from V and 4 bases from J, with 13 bases in between. The rearrangement uses TRBV20-1 and TRBJ2-7; TRBD2 might be the D (6 bases). This sequence originates from a human donor in good health (CMV status not recorded). Some clones in this sample may be carry-over from other donors' samples. Sequences were derived from cultured PBMCs, sampled from culture after CMV antigen stimulation. CDR3 residues: CSARDTTSGYEQYF. In DNA, the CDR3 is TGCAGTGCTAGAGATACGACTAGTGGATACGAGCAGTACTTC.